The rows below give T cell receptor beta chains drawn from one sample of a study of T cell responses to AZD1222 COVID-19 vaccine. Clones were read by immunoSEQ multiplex PCR, and TCRdb kept only the in-frame ones, dropping some. Of over 120,000 clones listed, just under 95% are singletons. Here the sequenced sample was peripheral blood, taken after recovery from COVID-19. The receptor source for this set is an adult who had recovered from COVID-19. Each CDR3 is given with its conserved first and last residue. The D gene is left open where the match is weak. Some rows have no size entry. The others give once, few or many, or a class for an expanded clone.

V gene: TRBV27
D gene: TRBD2
clone size: .
J gene: TRBJ2-1
CDR3 protein: CASRVPGTSMNEQFF
CDR3 DNA: TGTGCCAGCAGGGTCCCTGGGACTAGTATGAATGAGCAGTTCTTC

V gene: TRBV3-1/TRBV3-2
D gene: .
clone size: .
J gene: TRBJ2-7
CDR3 protein: CASSQDLVTKEQYF
CDR3 DNA: TGTGCCAGCAGCCAAGATCTTGTCACGAAGGAGCAGTACTTC

V gene: TRBV28
D gene: TRBD1
clone size: .
J gene: TRBJ2-7
CDR3 protein: CASSAQTGSYEQYF
CDR3 DNA: TGTGCCAGCAGTGCCCAGACAGGGTCCTACGAGCAGTACTTC

V gene: TRBV10-1
D gene: .
clone size: .
J gene: TRBJ1-1
CDR3 protein: CASSESFGPAFF
CDR3 DNA: TGCGCCAGCAGTGAGTCGTTTGGTCCCGCTTTCTTT

V gene: TRBV18
D gene: .
clone size: .
J gene: TRBJ2-1
CDR3 protein: CASSPPKWSSYNEQFF
CDR3 DNA: TGTGCCAGCTCACCACCAAAGTGGAGCTCCTACAATGAGCAGTTCTTC

V gene: TRBV5-1
D gene: TRBD2
clone size: .
J gene: TRBJ2-3
CDR3 protein: CASSFAGVGTDTQYF
CDR3 DNA: TGCGCCAGCAGCTTTGCGGGAGTTGGGACAGATACGCAGTATTTT

V gene: TRBV6-5
D gene: TRBD1
clone size: .
J gene: TRBJ2-7
CDR3 protein: CASSPWTGPYEQYF
CDR3 DNA: TGTGCCAGCAGTCCCTGGACAGGCCCCTACGAGCAGTACTTC

V gene: TRBV15
D gene: TRBD2
clone size: once
J gene: TRBJ2-1
CDR3 protein: CATSRGTSGRYNEQFF
CDR3 DNA: TGTGCCACCAGCAGAGGGACTAGCGGGAGGTACAATGAGCAGTTCTTC

V gene: TRBV27
D gene: TRBD1
clone size: once
J gene: TRBJ2-7
CDR3 protein: CASSFVGDRGLYEQYF
CDR3 DNA: TGTGCCAGCAGTTTCGTTGGCGACAGGGGGCTCTACGAGCAGTACTTC

V gene: TRBV28
D gene: .
clone size: .
J gene: TRBJ2-7
CDR3 protein: CASSPSDLYEQYF
CDR3 DNA: TGTGCCAGCAGTCCCTCGGACCTGTACGAGCAGTACTTC

V gene: TRBV10-3
D gene: .
clone size: .
J gene: TRBJ1-2
CDR3 protein: CAIMEGSSFGYTF
CDR3 DNA: TGTGCCATCATGGAGGGGTCCTCTTTCGGCTACACCTTC

V gene: TRBV5-1
D gene: .
clone size: once
J gene: TRBJ2-5
CDR3 protein: CATSSFDSQETQYF
CDR3 DNA: TGCGCCACCAGTTCCTTCGACAGCCAAGAGACCCAGTACTTC

V gene: TRBV19
D gene: TRBD1
clone size: .
J gene: TRBJ1-1
CDR3 protein: CASRPGTGVTEAFF
CDR3 DNA: TGTGCCAGTAGGCCCGGGACAGGGGTCACTGAAGCTTTCTTT

V gene: TRBV28
D gene: TRBD1
clone size: .
J gene: TRBJ1-1
CDR3 protein: CASSLSGTGETEAFF
CDR3 DNA: TGTGCCAGCAGTTTATCCGGGACAGGGGAAACTGAAGCTTTCTTT

V gene: TRBV29-1
D gene: .
clone size: once
J gene: TRBJ1-3
CDR3 protein: CSVDEGNTIYF
CDR3 DNA: TGCAGCGTTGATGAGGGAAACACCATATATTTT

V gene: TRBV29-1
D gene: TRBD2
clone size: .
J gene: TRBJ2-7
CDR3 protein: CSVEVRLAGAWGEQYF
CDR3 DNA: TGCAGCGTTGAAGTGCGGCTAGCGGGGGCTTGGGGCGAGCAGTACTTC

V gene: TRBV10-1
D gene: .
clone size: .
J gene: TRBJ1-1
CDR3 protein: CASIPVLGQAYLEAEAFF
CDR3 DNA: TGCGCCAGCATTCCCGTTCTCGGCCAGGCTTACTTGGAGGCTGAAGCTTTCTTT

V gene: TRBV27
D gene: .
clone size: .
J gene: TRBJ2-2
CDR3 protein: CATGGSPGELFF
CDR3 DNA: TGCGCAACCGGGGGCTCCCCCGGGGAGCTGTTTTTT

V gene: TRBV2
D gene: TRBD2
clone size: .
J gene: TRBJ2-7
CDR3 protein: CASRSGTSGSYEQYF
CDR3 DNA: TGTGCCAGCAGGTCCGGGACTAGCGGGAGCTACGAGCAGTACTTC

V gene: TRBV5-1
D gene: .
clone size: once
J gene: TRBJ1-1
CDR3 protein: CASRATGPATEAFF
CDR3 DNA: TGCGCCAGCCGTGCGACAGGCCCGGCCACTGAAGCTTTCTTT

V gene: TRBV29-1
D gene: .
clone size: .
J gene: TRBJ2-1
CDR3 protein: CSVEDLTVSSYNEQFF
CDR3 DNA: TGCAGCGTTGAAGATCTGACAGTGAGCTCCTACAATGAGCAGTTCTTC

V gene: TRBV30
D gene: TRBD1
clone size: .
J gene: TRBJ2-3
CDR3 protein: CAWILRGLDTQYF
CDR3 DNA: TGTGCCTGGATTCTGAGGGGGCTAGATACGCAGTATTTT

V gene: TRBV5-8
D gene: .
clone size: .
J gene: TRBJ2-6
CDR3 protein: CASSLGNSGANVLTF
CDR3 DNA: TGTGCCAGCAGCTTGGGGAACTCTGGGGCCAACGTCCTGACTTTC

V gene: TRBV28
D gene: TRBD1
clone size: .
J gene: TRBJ2-5
CDR3 protein: CASSSSSGLRGHSMETQYF
CDR3 DNA: TGTGCCAGCAGTTCGTCGTCCGGTCTTAGGGGGCACTCAATGGAGACCCAGTACTTC

V gene: TRBV5-1
D gene: .
clone size: .
J gene: TRBJ2-7
CDR3 protein: CASSGNRESYEQYF
CDR3 DNA: TGCGCCAGCAGCGGTAACAGGGAAAGCTACGAGCAGTACTTC

V gene: TRBV23-1
D gene: .
clone size: .
J gene: TRBJ1-2
CDR3 protein: CASPYYGYTF
CDR3 DNA: TGCGCCAGCCCTTATTATGGCTACACCTTC

V gene: TRBV2
D gene: .
clone size: .
J gene: TRBJ1-3
CDR3 protein: CASSLEGGSGNTIYF
CDR3 DNA: TGTGCCAGCAGTTTGGAGGGCGGCTCTGGAAACACCATATATTTT

V gene: TRBV7-9
D gene: .
clone size: .
J gene: TRBJ1-1
CDR3 protein: CASSLIEAGTEAFF
CDR3 DNA: TGTGCCAGCAGCTTAATCGAAGCCGGGACTGAAGCTTTCTTT

V gene: TRBV11-2
D gene: .
clone size: .
J gene: TRBJ1-1
CDR3 protein: CASSSMGRENTEAFF
CDR3 DNA: TGTGCCAGCAGCTCAATGGGACGGGAGAACACTGAAGCTTTCTTT

V gene: TRBV5-1
D gene: TRBD1
clone size: .
J gene: TRBJ1-6
CDR3 protein: CASSPDRAYDSPLHF
CDR3 DNA: TGCGCCAGCAGCCCAGACAGGGCCTACGATTCACCCCTCCACTTT

V gene: TRBV19
D gene: .
clone size: .
J gene: TRBJ2-1
CDR3 protein: CASSTGTENNEQFF
CDR3 DNA: TGTGCCAGTAGTACCGGCACAGAAAACAATGAGCAGTTCTTC

V gene: TRBV18
D gene: TRBD2
clone size: .
J gene: TRBJ2-7
CDR3 protein: CASSPASGVTYEQYF
CDR3 DNA: TGTGCCAGCTCACCAGCTAGCGGTGTTACCTACGAGCAGTACTTC

V gene: TRBV2
D gene: TRBD1
clone size: .
J gene: TRBJ1-6
CDR3 protein: CASSDRDRNSPLHF
CDR3 DNA: TGTGCCAGCAGTGACCGGGACAGAAATTCACCCCTCCACTTT

V gene: TRBV2
D gene: TRBD1
clone size: .
J gene: TRBJ2-2
CDR3 protein: CASTGTAPGELFF
CDR3 DNA: TGTGCCAGCACCGGGACAGCACCCGGGGAGCTGTTTTTT

V gene: TRBV10-2
D gene: TRBD2
clone size: .
J gene: TRBJ2-2
CDR3 protein: CATRTSETGELFF
CDR3 DNA: TGCGCCACCCGGACTAGCGAGACCGGGGAGCTGTTTTTT

V gene: TRBV9
D gene: .
clone size: .
J gene: TRBJ2-2
CDR3 protein: CASSVSGLAGELFF
CDR3 DNA: TGTGCCAGCAGCGTCTCGGGACTTGCCGGGGAGCTGTTTTTT

V gene: TRBV6-4
D gene: .
clone size: .
J gene: TRBJ2-2
CDR3 protein: CASSEEAVSTGELFF
CDR3 DNA: TGTGCCAGCAGTGAGGAAGCGGTTAGCACCGGGGAGCTGTTTTTT

V gene: TRBV5-1
D gene: .
clone size: .
J gene: TRBJ2-6
CDR3 protein: CASSLDRSSGANVLTF
CDR3 DNA: TGCGCCAGCAGCCTAGACAGGAGCTCTGGGGCCAACGTCCTGACTTTC

V gene: TRBV19
D gene: TRBD2
clone size: .
J gene: TRBJ2-3
CDR3 protein: CASASVAGEAYTQYF
CDR3 DNA: TGTGCCAGCGCTAGCGTAGCGGGAGAGGCGTATACGCAGTATTTT